The next 14 T cell receptor beta chains were all read from a single sample in a study of CD8+CD57+ T cells in acquired aplastic anemia. The study profiled TCR beta VDJ and CDR3 using genomic DNA as template. TCRdb reprocessed the reads via MiXCR and lists one record per CDR3 protein. The sample records about 220,000 distinct CDR3 sequences, roughly 35% being singletons. The source material was sorted CD4+, CD8+, or CD8+CD57+ T cells (not recorded which) from PBMCs. The receptors shown here come from a human donor in good health, serving as a control.

This clonotype was seen ten or more times. The chain combines TRBV20-1 with TRBJ2-3, with 11 bases identical to TRBD2. Germline V gives CDR1 DFQATT, CDR2 SNEGSKA (reference sequence). The CDR3 extends over 14 amino acids. V dropped 4 bases and J dropped 1; count of bases not matched to a gene: 1. The CDR3 loop is CSAILAGGTDTQYF. In nucleotides, the CDR3 is TGCAGTGCTATACTAGCGGGGGGCACAGATACGCAGTATTTT.

This clonotype was detected ten times or more. The V and J genes are TRBV7-9 and TRBJ2-5, with D possibly being TRBD2 (5 bases). In germline, CDR1 is SEHNR, CDR2 FQNEAQ (reference sequence). The V end was cut by 3 bases, the J end by 5 bases, with 13 bases between. The CDR3 spans 14 residues. The CDR3: CASSLRSGRETQYF. The DNA for the CDR3 is TGTGCCAGCAGCTTGAGGAGCGGCAGGGAGACCCAGTACTTC. Using reference TRBV7-9 and TRBJ2-5 for the parts outside the CDR3, the full variable domain is DTGVSQNPRHKITKRGQNVTFRCDPISEHNRLYWYRQTLGQGPEFLTYFQNEAQLEKSRLLSDRFSAERPKGSFSTLEIQRTEQGDSAMYLCASSLRSGRETQYFGPGTRLLVL.

The chain employs TRBV20-1 and TRBJ1-3, with a possible D match to TRBD1 (6 bases). V was shortened by 6 bases and J by 0 bases, with 15 bases between the two germline ends. Germline V CDR1 and CDR2: DFQATT, SNEGSKA (reference sequence). There are 15 residues in the CDR3. DNA of the CDR3: TGCAGTGCGTCGGGACACGCGGACTCTGGAAACACCATATATTTT. Protein sequence: CSASGHADSGNTIYF.

This clonotype came up once. One end of the junction is discordant with germline, which a read error may explain. The rearrangement links TRBV12-3 or TRBV12-4 to TRBJ2-6; D not resolved. This CDR3 is built from 15 residues. CDR3 amino acids: CASGFSVSGANVLTF. CDR3 DNA sequence: TGTGCCAGCGGTTTTTCGGTCTCTGGGGCCAACGTCCTGACTTTC.

This sequence joins TRBV12-3 or TRBV12-4 and TRBJ1-1; a weak D match, TRBD1 (6 bases). CDR3 length: 12 residues. V lost 4 bases and J lost 9, with 12 bases in between. The CDR3 DNA reads TGTGCCAGCAGTTCCGTCACAGGGCAAGCTTTCTTT. Translated, it gives CASSSVTGQAFF.

This clonotype was counted at least ten times. The chain recombines TRBV2 with TRBJ1-5, with TRBD1 identical over 9 bases. The CDR3 runs to 14 residues. V lost 8 bases, J lost 0 bases, and 2 bases stayed unmatched. CDR1 and CDR2 (germline): SNHLY, FYNNEI. The CDR3 sequence is CASGQGLSNQPQHF. The CDR3 DNA is TGTGCCAGCGGACAGGGGCTTAGCAATCAGCCCCAGCATTTT.

There are many counts of this clonotype. The chain has TRBV5-1 and TRBJ1-1; tentative D call: TRBD1 (5 bases). Trimming pared 2 bases from V and 5 bases from J, leaving 16 bases between. CDR3 length equals 15 residues. Germline V gene lookup returns CDR1 SGHRS and CDR2 YFSETQ. The CDR3 DNA follows: TGCGCCAGCAGCTTCGTCTCGGGGGATGGGACTGAAGCTTTCTTT. It yields the protein CASSFVSGDGTEAFF.

This clonotype was observed at least ten times. The chain recombines TRBV10-3 with TRBJ2-7, with 7 nucleotides matching TRBD1. Germline CDR1 ENHRY, CDR2 SYGVKD. V shed 2 bases, J shed 6 bases, and the junction held 10 bases outside the gene matches. The CDR3 has 15 amino acids. Here the CDR3 DNA reads TGTGCCATCAGTGAGAGTACAGGGGAAATGGGCGAGCAGTACTTC. Translating it yields CAISESTGEMGEQYF.

This clonotype was observed at least ten times. The chain employs TRBV5-1 and TRBJ1-1; possibly TRBD1 for D (5 bases). Germline lookup yields CDR1 SGHRS and CDR2 YFSETQ. The length of the CDR3 is 14 residues. V was cut by 7 bases and J by 1 base, with 14 bases left in between. The CDR3, as DNA: TGCGCCAGCTATGCCGGGACGTCGAACACTGAAGCTTTCTTT. Protein product: CASYAGTSNTEAFF. Supplemented by reference TRBV5-1 and TRBJ1-1, the full variable domain reads KAGVTQTPRYLIKTRGQQVTLSCSPISGHRSVSWYQQTPGQGLQFLFEYFSETQRNKGNFPGRFSGRQFSNSRSEMNVSTLELGDSALYLCASYAGTSNTEAFFGQGTRLTVV.

This clonotype has just one count. A read error may account for a junction end that differs from germline. The chain couples TRBV28 to TRBJ1-2; 7 bases agree with TRBD1. The CDR3 totals 13 residues. Germline loops: CDR1 MDHEN, CDR2 SYDVKM. The CDR3 nucleotides read TGTGCCAGCAGTCCAGACGGGACAGACGGCTACGCCTTC. Its protein product is CASSPDGTDGYAF.

This clonotype was seen at least ten times. The chain joins TRBV2 to TRBJ1-2; the match to TRBD1 covers 7 bases. Unmatched junction bases numbered 6, after V lost 4 bases and J lost 4 bases. Germline loops: CDR1 SNHLY, CDR2 FYNNEI. This CDR3 spans 14 amino acids. In DNA, the CDR3 is TGTGCCAGCAGTGGGACAGGCTATCCCTATGGCTACACCTTC. It yields the protein CASSGTGYPYGYTF.

As for this clonotype: Possible read error: a much larger clone is one base away. The chain employs TRBV5-1 and TRBJ2-7; 7 bases align to TRBD1. The CDR3 has 15 residues. Germline CDR1 is SGHRS and CDR2 is YFSETQ. V trimming: 4 bases; J trimming: 0 bases; junction bases outside the gene matches: 7. Here the CDR3 DNA reads TGCGCCAGCAGCCCCTCAGGGACAGCCTCCTACGAGCAGTACTTC. Protein product: CASSPSGTASYEQYF. Full variable domain (rest looked up from reference TRBV5-1 and TRBJ2-7): KAGVTQTPRYLIKTRGQQVTLSCSPISGHRSVSWYQQTPGQGLQFLFEYFSETQRNKGNFPGRFSGRQFSNSRSEMNVSTLELGDSALYLCASSPSGTASYEQYFGPGTRLTVT.

This chain links TRBV20-1 with TRBJ2-7; D call uncertain. The germline V and J ends were trimmed by 8 bases and 0 bases, with 26 bases remaining between them. Germline assignment: CDR1 DFQATT and CDR2 SNEGSKA (reference sequence). The CDR3 has 17 residues. CDR3 amino acids: CSLDGRFLRSSSYEQYF. CDR3 bases: TGCAGTTTAGACGGTCGGTTTCTGAGGAGTTCCTCCTACGAGCAGTACTTC.

This clonotype was counted between two and nine times. A much bigger clone sits one base away, suggesting this may be a read error. This rearrangement joins TRBV2 to TRBJ2-5; 9 bases line up with TRBD1. J lost 13 bases, V lost 2 bases, and 17 bases had no gene match. This CDR3 has 16 amino acids. Germline values: CDR1 SNHLY, CDR2 FYNNEI. The chain's CDR3 is CASSEWDRAYSYERYF. CDR3 sequence (DNA): TGTGCCAGCAGTGAATGGGACAGGGCCTACTCCTACGAGCGGTACTTC.